The 3 T cell receptor beta chains below all came from one sample that was sequenced in a study of OX40 agonist ivuxolimab in advanced cancers. Here immunoSEQ multiplex PCR was the method, and the copy in TCRdb shows in-frame clones only, minus some. The repertoire holds tens of thousands of clones, 90% to 95% seen once, with roughly a sixth in the top ten. Sequencing used CD4+ or CD8+ T cells sorted from blood, obtained in a trial of the OX40 agonist ivuxolimab. The receptors shown here come from an adult with an advanced solid tumor such as melanoma, head and neck, liver or kidney cancer.

This clone was detected many times. V and J are TRBV23-1 and TRBJ2-1, with TRBD1 matching 7 bases. TRBV23-1 is sorted into the ORF group, with uncertain function. The CDR3 totals 15 residues. Trimming cost V 11 bases and J 6 bases; bases outside gene matches: 16. The CDR3 loop is CAGKGPVTGCNEQFF. CDR3 bases: TGCGCCGGCAAAGGGCCGGTGACAGGGTGCAATGAGCAGTTCTTC.

J is TRBJ1-5 and V is TRBV12-5, with TRBD1 matching 8 bases. Trimming cost V 6 bases and J 0 bases; bases outside gene matches: 10. The germline CDR1 and CDR2 sequences are LGHNT and FRNRAP. CDR3 length equals 17 residues. As DNA, the CDR3 is TGTGCTAGTGGCCCGAAGGGACAGGCTTATAGCAATCAGCCCCAGCATTTT. This codes for CASGPKGQAYSNQPQHF. Full variable domain (rest looked up from reference TRBV12-5 and TRBJ1-5): DARVTQTPRHKVTEMGQEVTMRCQPILGHNTVFWYRQTMMQGLELLAYFRNRAPLDDSGMPKDRFSAEMPDATLATLKIQPSEPRDSAVYFCASGPKGQAYSNQPQHFGDGTRLSIL.

CDR3: CASLTGNRNTIYF. CDR3 DNA: TGTGCCTCCCTGACGGGCAATAGAAACACCATATATTTT. The chain combines TRBV10-3 with TRBJ1-3; D ambiguous. The V end lost 11 bases, the J end lost 5 bases, and 16 bases lay between the germline ends. CDR3 length equals 13 residues. Germline V gene lookup returns CDR1 ENHRY and CDR2 SYGVKD.